Below, 28 T cell receptor beta chains from the same sample are listed, as sequenced in a study of OX40 agonist ivuxolimab in advanced cancers. TCRdb's table, derived via immunoSEQ multiplex PCR, lists solely in-frame clones and lacks some. The data contain 55,000 or so clones, more than 70% of them seen just once; the ten biggest clones take up 5.5% to 7%. Here the sequenced sample was CD4+ or CD8+ T cells sorted from blood, taken in a trial of the OX40 agonist ivuxolimab. The receptor source for this set is an adult with an advanced solid tumor such as melanoma, head and neck, liver or kidney cancer.

The V gene is TRBV30, the J gene TRBJ1-3; D ambiguous. CDR3 length: 14 amino acids. The germline V and J ends were trimmed by 0 bases and 0 bases, with 6 bases remaining between them. The germline V gene has CDR1 GTSNPN and CDR2 SVGIG (reference sequence). This chain's CDR3 is CAWSVSTSGNTIYF. CDR3 nucleotides: TGTGCCTGGAGTGTCTCGACCTCTGGAAACACCATATATTTT.

Concerning this clone itself: One junction end does not reproduce the germline sequence, and a read error may be involved. The V call is TRBV10-1, the J call TRBJ2-5; possibly TRBD2 for D (5 bases). The CDR3 is 10 amino acids. Looked up from germline, CDR1 is WNHNN and CDR2 is SYGVQD (reference sequence). Here the CDR3 reads CASSEGLSDF. In nucleotides, the CDR3 is TGCGCCAGCAGTGAGGGACTTAGCGACTTC.

V and J are TRBV30 and TRBJ1-2, with TRBD1 identical over 12 bases. CDR3 length equals 13 residues. Trimming at V came to 4 bases and at J to 7 bases, leaving 4 bases not matched to a gene. The germline gives CDR1 GTSNPN, CDR2 SVGIG (reference sequence). The CDR3, as DNA: TGTGCCTGGAAGGGACAGGGGGCTGCTGGCTACACCTTC. As protein: CAWKGQGAAGYTF.

This sequence joins TRBV29-1 and TRBJ2-5, with TRBD2 identical over 7 bases. Per the germline V gene, CDR1 is SQVTM and CDR2 is ANQGSEA. The CDR3 contains 13 residues. CDR3 bases: TGCAGTTTTGTCGGACTAGACCAAGAGACCCAGTACTTC. It specifies CSFVGLDQETQYF.

This clone appeared a few times. This CDR3 reads CASSEAPGINTGELFF. The CDR3 coding sequence is TGTGCCAGCAGCGAGGCTCCGGGGATAAACACCGGGGAGCTGTTTTTT. The V and J genes are TRBV9 and TRBJ2-2, with D tentatively TRBD2 (5 bases). Germline CDR1 and CDR2: SGDLS and YYNGEE. The CDR3 has 16 residues. V was trimmed by 3 bases and J by 2 bases, leaving 14 bases between them.

V is TRBV15 and J is TRBJ2-3, with D perhaps being TRBD1 or TRBD2 (5 bases each). The CDR3 totals 15 residues. CDR1 LNHNV and CDR2 YYDKDF come from the germline V gene (reference sequence). V was clipped by 4 bases and J by 5 bases, with 16 bases between them. The CDR3 region has the DNA TGTGCCACCAGCACCCGGACGGGAACAGGAGATACGCAGTATTTT. This gives the protein CATSTRTGTGDTQYF.

This chain links TRBV5-1 with TRBJ2-1; D not resolved. This CDR3 comprises 12 residues. Trimming shortened V by 0 bases and J by 7 bases, and 5 bases separated the two germline ends. The germline V gene has CDR1 SGHRS and CDR2 YFSETQ. For the CDR3, the DNA is TGCGCCAGCAGCTTGGCCTTGAATGAGCAGTTCTTC. Translated, it gives CASSLALNEQFF. Combining the CDR3 with reference TRBV5-1 and TRBJ2-1 gives the whole variable domain KAGVTQTPRYLIKTRGQQVTLSCSPISGHRSVSWYQQTPGQGLQFLFEYFSETQRNKGNFPGRFSGRQFSNSRSEMNVSTLELGDSALYLCASSLALNEQFFGPGTRLTVL.

This sequence joins TRBV9 and TRBJ1-1; possibly TRBD1 for D (6 bases). This CDR3 comprises 15 residues. Trimming removed 4 bases at V and 2 bases at J, with 15 bases between. Looked up from germline, CDR1 is SGDLS and CDR2 is YYNGEE. This chain's CDR3 is CASSTKGGFNTEAFF. CDR3 in DNA: TGTGCCAGCAGCACTAAGGGGGGGTTCAACACTGAAGCTTTCTTT.

The CDR3 loop reads CASSSMGTPETQYF. The DNA of the CDR3 is TGTGCCAGTAGTTCCATGGGGACTCCCGAGACCCAGTACTTC. The rearrangement uses TRBV19 and TRBJ2-5; possibly TRBD2 for D (6 bases). The CDR3 extends over 14 amino acids. Trimming removed 5 bases at V and 5 bases at J, with 15 bases between. The germline CDR1 and CDR2 sequences are LNHDA and SQIVND (reference sequence).

V and J are TRBV5-1 and TRBJ2-7; 10 positions match TRBD1. This CDR3 comprises 13 residues. Germline CDR1 and CDR2: SGHRS and YFSETQ. V lost 5 bases, J lost 5 bases, and 4 bases stayed unmatched. The CDR3 bases are TGCGCCAGCAGACTGACAGGGGGCGACGAGCAGTACTTC. Translating it yields CASRLTGGDEQYF.

The chain employs TRBV19 and TRBJ1-2, with 7 bases that match TRBD1. The germline CDR1 and CDR2 sequences are LNHDA and SQIVND (reference sequence). This CDR3 is built from 17 residues. Trimming removed 7 bases from V and 0 bases from J; junction bases left unmatched: 14. Written as DNA, the CDR3 is TGTGCCAGTACGAAGGGGAACAGGGGCCTTCCTAACTATGGCTACACCTTC. This translates into CASTKGNRGLPNYGYTF.

The V call is TRBV9, the J call TRBJ2-7; the D is unclear. V lost 4 bases to trimming and J lost 0 bases, with 14 bases between them. There are 15 residues in the CDR3. Per germline, CDR1 SGDLS and CDR2 YYNGEE. CDR3 coding DNA: TGTGCCAGCAGCCCCACCGCGTTCAGCTCCTACGAGCAGTACTTC. This sequence encodes CASSPTAFSSYEQYF.

J is TRBJ2-2 and V is TRBV7-8, with a tentative D call TRBD1 (5 bases). Germline-derived CDR1 and CDR2 are SGHVS and FQNEAQ. The CDR3 spans 14 residues. V was cut by 5 bases and J by 7 bases, with 14 bases left in between. For the CDR3, the DNA is TGTGCCAGCAGCCTTTCCAGGGTCAGCGGGGAGCTGTTTTTT. Translation: CASSLSRVSGELFF.

The rearrangement links TRBV5-1 to TRBJ1-2; TRBD1 agrees at 9 bases. This CDR3 region has 13 residues. Per germline, CDR1 SGHRS and CDR2 YFSETQ. V was clipped by 4 bases and J by 8 bases; unmatched bases: 6. The CDR3 protein is CASSPGTGRGYTF. CDR3 bases: TGCGCCAGCAGCCCAGGGACAGGGAGAGGCTACACCTTC.

This chain connects TRBV6-5 to TRBJ2-7, with D perhaps matching TRBD1 or TRBD2 (5 bases each). In germline, CDR1 is MNHEY, CDR2 SVGAGI. V lost 8 bases, J lost 7 bases, and 15 bases lay in between. This CDR3 contains 12 residues. CDR3 sequence: CASGAAWGEQYF. For the CDR3, the DNA is TGTGCCAGCGGGGCAGCTTGGGGGGAGCAGTACTTC.

The V gene is TRBV18, the J gene TRBJ1-5; TRBD1 agrees at 7 bases. The CDR3 has 13 residues. Germline loops: CDR1 KGHSH, CDR2 LQKENI. V was clipped by 2 bases and J by 7 bases; unmatched bases: 2. The CDR3 loop is CASSPDRAQPQHF. DNA for the CDR3: TGTGCCAGCTCACCAGACAGGGCGCAGCCCCAGCATTTT.

J is TRBJ1-5 and V is TRBV4-1; 10 bases line up with TRBD1. The CDR3 sequence is 16 residues long. Germline V gene sequence: CDR1 MGHRA, CDR2 YSYEKL. V trimming: 0 bases; J trimming: 5 bases; junction bases outside the gene matches: 4. The CDR3 DNA sequence: TGCGCCAGCAGCCAAGAATGGGGACAGGGGTATCAGCCCCAGCATTTT. As protein: CASSQEWGQGYQPQHF.

This chain joins TRBV18 and TRBJ1-6; TRBD1 might be the D (5 bases). The germline V and J ends were trimmed by 3 bases and 6 bases, with 12 bases remaining between them. This CDR3 has 15 residues. CDR1 is KGHSH, CDR2 LQKENI, per germline. The CDR3 nucleotides read TGTGCCAGCTCACCTCAGGCAGGGACTAATTCACCCCTCCACTTT. As protein: CASSPQAGTNSPLHF.

The chain employs TRBV7-8 and TRBJ1-5; perhaps TRBD1 as D (6 bases). Germline values: CDR1 SGHVS, CDR2 FQNEAQ. Deletions cut 1 base from V and 4 bases from J, with 23 bases between. This CDR3 spans 19 amino acids. CDR3 nucleotides: TGTGCCAGCAGCTTAGAGCGCGGTCGGGGCAGGGGTGGTAATCAGCCCCAGCATTTT. This gives the protein CASSLERGRGRGGNQPQHF.

This clone appeared a single time. V usage is TRBV7-9 and J usage is TRBJ1-5, with 7 bases fitting TRBD1. V lost 4 bases to trimming and J lost 0 bases; unmatched junction nucleotides: 3. CDR1 SEHNR and CDR2 FQNEAQ come from the germline V gene (reference sequence). This CDR3 has 15 residues. The CDR3 region is CASSSGQTSNQPQHF. DNA of the CDR3: TGTGCCAGCAGCTCGGGACAGACTAGCAATCAGCCCCAGCATTTT.

This clone has just one count. The gene calls are TRBV27 and TRBJ2-1; 8 bases are a match to TRBD2. The germline CDR1 and CDR2 sequences are MNHEY and SMNVEV (reference sequence). V trimming: 5 bases; J trimming: 10 bases; junction bases outside the gene matches: 4. This CDR3 has 12 residues. Here the CDR3 reads CASSRLAGEQFF. CDR3 nucleotides: TGTGCCAGCAGTCGATTAGCGGGAGAGCAGTTCTTC.

This clone was detected once. J is TRBJ1-1 and V is TRBV12-5, with 12 bases identical to TRBD1. The CDR3 has 17 residues. Trimming took 0 bases from V and 5 from J; bases not matched to a gene: 7. The germline V gene has CDR1 LGHNT and CDR2 FRNRAP. This CDR3 reads CASGLVLGQGAGTEAFF. In DNA form, the CDR3 reads TGTGCTAGTGGTTTGGTATTGGGACAGGGGGCGGGTACTGAAGCTTTCTTT.

The chain links TRBV10-3 to TRBJ2-3; 14 nucleotides line up with TRBD2. CDR3 length equals 15 residues. J lost 5 bases, V lost 7 bases, and 5 bases had no gene match. Per the germline V gene, CDR1 is ENHRY and CDR2 is SYGVKD. CDR3 sequence: CAITSGLAGVDTQYF. In nucleotides, the CDR3 is TGTGCCATCACTTCGGGACTAGCGGGGGTAGATACGCAGTATTTT.

This chain connects TRBV28 to TRBJ2-2; 10 nucleotides line up with TRBD1. The CDR3 is 15 amino acids. V gave up 8 bases and J gave up 9 bases; unmatched junction bases: 12. In germline, CDR1 is MDHEN, CDR2 SYDVKM. The CDR3 sequence: CASLGQGKTIRELFF. The CDR3 DNA is TGTGCCAGCCTGGGACAGGGGAAGACCATCCGGGAGCTGTTTTTT. Full variable domain (missing parts from reference TRBV28 and TRBJ2-2): DVKVTQSSRYLVKRTGEKVFLECVQDMDHENMFWYRQDPGLGLRLIYFSYDVKMKEKGDIPEGYSVSREKKERFSLILESASTNQTSMYLCASLGQGKTIRELFFGEGSRLTVL.

This clone appeared a few times. CDR3 DNA sequence: TGCGCCAGCAGCGACACTAACATTCAGTACTTC. Protein sequence: CASSDTNIQYF. This sequence joins TRBV5-1 and TRBJ2-4; D uncertain. Germline V gene data show CDR1 as SGHRS and CDR2 as YFSETQ. The CDR3 runs to 11 residues. The ends were cut back, 4 bases at V and 7 bases at J, with 6 bases in the middle.

V is TRBV19 and J is TRBJ1-6, with a possible D match to TRBD1 (5 bases). CDR1 and CDR2 (germline): LNHDA, SQIVND (reference sequence). V lost 3 bases, J lost 7 bases, and 13 bases lay in between. The CDR3 covers 15 residues. In DNA, the CDR3 is TGTGCCAGTAGTATCGTCAGGGCGGGCAATTCACCCCTCCACTTT. It codes for CASSIVRAGNSPLHF.

The chain recombines TRBV27 with TRBJ1-2; D gene unclear. The CDR3 contains 13 residues. The V gene's germline CDR1 is MNHEY and CDR2 SMNVEV (reference sequence). Trimming left V 3 bases short and J 2 bases short, with 7 bases between. The DNA of the CDR3 is TGTGCCAGCAGTTTTGGCAGAAACTATGGCTACACCTTC. Translating gives CASSFGRNYGYTF.

The J gene is TRBJ1-1, the V gene TRBV28, with D uncertain. CDR3 length: 13 amino acids. V lost 2 bases and J 7 bases, leaving 11 bases between the germline ends. The germline V gene encodes CDR1 MDHEN and CDR2 SYDVKM. CDR3 nucleotide sequence: TGTGCCAGCAGTTTAGCCCAGCAAATTGAAGCTTTCTTT. Its translation is CASSLAQQIEAFF.